The text below deals with one TCR beta chain. No antigen is known for it. The data are from a study of T cell responses to AZD1222 COVID-19 vaccine. Study results and limitations: Epitopes outside B.1.351 and B.1.1.7 mutated regions reportedly drew nearly half of spike TCRs. Once two AZD1222 doses were given, Spike-specific TCR breadth and depth went up.

The protocol was immunoSEQ multiplex PCR, while the TCRdb copy is restricted to in-frame clones and leaves out a portion. The sample lists some 150,000 clones, 93% occurring once. This CDR3 has 14 residues. The germline V gene has CDR1 SGDLS and CDR2 YYNGEE. V lost 0 bases and J lost 4, with 9 bases in between. The sequence derives from an adult in good health. The specimen comprised peripheral blood, sampled on day 0 of MenACWY control vaccination. V gene TRBV9 combines with J gene TRBJ2-3, with D tentatively TRBD2 (5 bases). The CDR3 nucleotides read TGTGCCAGCAGCGTAGTAGCGTTAGCAGATACGCAGTATTTT. It codes for CASSVVALADTQYF.